This T cell receptor beta chain was identified during a study of blood T cell repertoires in COVID-19. Clones were sequenced by immunoSEQ multiplex PCR, and TCRdb holds only the in-frame ones, with some missing. The sample lists roughly 100,000 clones; about 92% were seen once. V gave up 7 bases and J gave up 8 bases, with 14 bases separating them. CDR1 is MNHEY and CDR2 is SVGAGI in the germline V gene. CDR3 length: 13 residues. This receptor was taken from a man in his forties or fifties with active COVID-19. Material for sequencing was peripheral blood. The chain employs TRBV6-5 and TRBJ1-4; no firm D call. Written as DNA, the CDR3 is TGTGCCAGCACTGGCTATAGCCAAGAAAAACTGTTTTTT. It translates to CASTGYSQEKLFF.